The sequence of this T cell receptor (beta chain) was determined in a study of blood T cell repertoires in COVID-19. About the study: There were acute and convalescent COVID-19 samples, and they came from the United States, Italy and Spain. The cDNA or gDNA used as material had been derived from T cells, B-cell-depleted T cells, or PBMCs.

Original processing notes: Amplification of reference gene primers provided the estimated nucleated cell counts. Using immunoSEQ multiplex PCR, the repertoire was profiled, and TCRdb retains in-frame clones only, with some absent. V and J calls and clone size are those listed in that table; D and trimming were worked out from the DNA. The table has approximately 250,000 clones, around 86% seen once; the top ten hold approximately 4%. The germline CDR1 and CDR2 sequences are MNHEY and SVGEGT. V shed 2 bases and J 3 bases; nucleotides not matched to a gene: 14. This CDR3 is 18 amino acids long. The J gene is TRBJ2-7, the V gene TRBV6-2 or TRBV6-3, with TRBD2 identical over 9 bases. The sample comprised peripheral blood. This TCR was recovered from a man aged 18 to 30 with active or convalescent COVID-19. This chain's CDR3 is CASSYHVTSGSKVYEQYF. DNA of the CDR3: TGTGCCAGCAGTTACCATGTGACTAGCGGAAGCAAGGTCTACGAGCAGTACTTC.